A selection of T cell receptor beta chains follows, all from one sample in a study of T cells in localized non-small cell lung cancer. Assay used: immunoSEQ multiplex PCR; TCRdb lists only in-frame clones, some missing. The sample carries 86,000 or so clones, roughly four fifths recorded once. The sample here was peripheral blood, taken before any cancer treatment. Receptors originate from a man aged 40-75 years with stage I lung adenocarcinoma. CDR3s include the opening cysteine and the closing phenylalanine or tryptophan. The D gene is left open where the match is weak. Clone size is given for some rows only: seen once, a few or many times, or a class if the clone is expanded.

v_gene	d_gene	j_gene	abundance	CDR3aa	CDR3nt
TRBV5-5	NA	TRBJ2-3	NA	CASSWGGVGTDTQYF	TGTGCCAGCAGCTGGGGTGGGGTAGGTACAGATACGCAGTATTTT
TRBV6-1	NA	TRBJ1-5	NA	CASILGVSNQPQHF	TGTGCCAGCATCCTCGGGGTTAGCAATCAGCCCCAGCATTTT
TRBV5-1	TRBD1	TRBJ2-3	NA	CASSYRTGPSTDTQYF	TGCGCCAGCAGCTATAGGACAGGGCCAAGCACAGATACGCAGTATTTT
TRBV2	NA	TRBJ2-7	NA	CASSYDREQYF	TGTGCCAGCAGTTACGACAGGGAGCAGTACTTC
TRBV9	TRBD2	TRBJ2-3	once	CASSPVGGGTDTQYF	TGTGCCAGCAGCCCCGTTGGGGGGGGCACAGATACGCAGTATTTT
TRBV19	NA	TRBJ1-1	NA	CASSLFRLNTEAFF	TGTGCCAGTAGTCTCTTCAGGTTGAACACTGAAGCTTTCTTT
TRBV7-2	TRBD1	TRBJ1-2	NA	CASSPGDRGGYTF	TGTGCCAGCAGCCCAGGGGACAGGGGTGGCTACACCTTC
TRBV30	NA	TRBJ2-7	NA	CAWNRLWVQYF	TGTGCCTGGAACCGCCTCTGGGTGCAGTACTTC
TRBV7-9	TRBD1	TRBJ2-3	NA	CASSQRQGAPSSTDTQYF	TGTGCCAGCAGCCAGAGACAGGGGGCCCCTTCTAGCACAGATACGCAGTATTTT
TRBV30	NA	TRBJ1-5	NA	CAWKVGNQPQHF	TGTGCCTGGAAAGTAGGCAATCAGCCCCAGCATTTT
TRBV5-4	NA	TRBJ2-7	NA	CASSPRESYEQYF	TGTGCCAGCAGCCCGAGGGAGTCCTACGAGCAGTACTTC
TRBV5-1	NA	TRBJ2-2	NA	CASRTRTSTGELFF	TGCGCCAGCAGGACCCGGACAAGCACCGGGGAGCTGTTTTTT
TRBV19	NA	TRBJ1-1	once	CASSIDLETAKLMNTEAFF	TGTGCCAGTAGTATAGATCTTGAGACAGCTAAACTCATGAACACTGAAGCTTTCTTT
TRBV6-4	NA	TRBJ2-1	NA	CASSDGMGQTEQFF	TGTGCCAGCAGTGACGGGATGGGGCAGACTGAGCAGTTCTTC
TRBV10-3	NA	TRBJ2-2	few	CAISDWDGELFF	TGTGCCATCAGTGATTGGGACGGGGAGCTGTTTTTT
TRBV25-1	TRBD1	TRBJ1-1	NA	CASTKTGGSTEAFF	TGTGCCAGCACCAAAACAGGGGGGAGCACTGAAGCTTTCTTT
TRBV7-6	NA	TRBJ1-2	once	CASSLAEGVAYGYTF	TGTGCCAGCAGCTTAGCTGAAGGAGTTGCCTATGGCTACACCTTC
TRBV6-6	NA	TRBJ2-5	NA	CASSIGGETQYF	TGTGCCAGCAGTATAGGGGGGGAGACCCAGTACTTC
TRBV5-5	NA	TRBJ1-1	NA	CASSLVPPEAFF	TGTGCCAGCAGCTTGGTCCCTCCCGAAGCTTTCTTT
TRBV7-3	TRBD2	TRBJ2-7	NA	CASSLDPSGYEQYF	TGTGCCAGCAGCTTAGATCCTAGCGGTTACGAGCAGTACTTC
TRBV27	NA	TRBJ1-2	NA	CASSLSASNPGYTF	TGTGCCAGCAGTTTATCGGCGTCGAACCCGGGCTACACCTTC
TRBV13	NA	TRBJ2-7	once	CASSLGGYRALEQYF	TGTGCCAGCAGCTTAGGGGGGTATAGGGCCCTCGAGCAGTACTTC
TRBV5-8	TRBD1	TRBJ2-6	NA	CASSLQGARANVLTF	TGTGCCAGCAGCTTACAGGGGGCTAGGGCCAACGTCCTGACTTTC
TRBV28	TRBD1	TRBJ1-5	NA	CASWEGTVRNQPQHF	TGTGCCAGCTGGGAAGGGACAGTCCGCAATCAGCCCCAGCATTTT
TRBV2	NA	TRBJ1-3	NA	CASSEEVSGNTIYF	TGTGCCAGCAGTGAAGAGGTATCGGGAAACACCATATATTTT
TRBV4-1	TRBD1	TRBJ1-2	NA	CASSLQEGQAYGYTF	TGCGCCAGCAGCCTTCAAGAGGGACAGGCCTATGGCTACACCTTC
TRBV29-1	TRBD1	TRBJ2-2	NA	CSVESDRGLGELFF	TGCAGCGTTGAATCGGACAGGGGGCTCGGGGAGCTGTTTTTT
TRBV28	NA	TRBJ1-1	NA	CASSTPPNTEAFF	TGTGCCAGCAGTACTCCGCCGAACACTGAAGCTTTCTTT
TRBV29-1	NA	TRBJ2-1	NA	CSVGQLYNEQFF	TGCAGCGTTGGGCAACTCTACAATGAGCAGTTCTTC
TRBV19	NA	TRBJ2-1	NA	CASSPRPYNEQFF	TGTGCCAGTAGTCCTCGGCCCTACAATGAGCAGTTCTTC
TRBV19	NA	TRBJ1-1	NA	CASRGQASGWTEAFF	TGTGCCAGTCGGGGGCAGGCCAGCGGGTGGACTGAAGCTTTCTTT
TRBV19	NA	TRBJ2-1	NA	CASSEGRGRNEQFF	TGTGCCAGTAGTGAAGGGAGAGGGAGAAATGAGCAGTTCTTC
TRBV12-5	NA	TRBJ1-3	NA	CASGLGGTAGNTIYF	TGTGCTAGTGGTTTGGGGGGGACGGCTGGAAACACCATATATTTT
TRBV2	NA	TRBJ2-7	NA	CASSWANSYEQYF	TGTGCCAGCAGTTGGGCAAACTCCTACGAGCAGTACTTC
TRBV6-6	NA	TRBJ1-5	once	CASRQGNNQPQHF	TGTGCCAGCAGACAGGGAAACAATCAGCCCCAGCATTTT
TRBV28	NA	TRBJ1-3	NA	CASREGAGNTIYF	TGTGCCAGCAGGGAAGGGGCTGGAAACACCATATATTTT
TRBV7-9	TRBD2	TRBJ2-2	medium-sized	CASSSRRLAGITGELFF	TGTGCCAGCAGCTCAAGACGACTAGCGGGAATCACCGGGGAGCTGTTTTTT
TRBV2	NA	TRBJ1-4	NA	CASSEWRGAATNEKLFF	TGTGCCAGCAGTGAATGGCGGGGAGCAGCAACTAATGAAAAACTGTTTTTT
TRBV29-1	TRBD1	TRBJ2-3	NA	CSVDRGNGDTQYF	TGCAGCGTGGACAGGGGTAATGGGGATACGCAGTATTTT
TRBV29-1	TRBD1	TRBJ1-2	NA	CSALTGNLNYGYTF	TGCAGCGCCCTGACAGGGAATCTTAACTATGGCTACACCTTC
TRBV19	NA	TRBJ1-2	few	CASSIRLGSNYGYTF	TGTGCCAGTAGTATCCGGTTGGGATCAAACTATGGCTACACCTTC
TRBV6-6	TRBD1	TRBJ1-1	NA	CASSSSRGQTEAFF	TGTGCCAGCAGTTCTAGCAGGGGGCAAACTGAAGCTTTCTTT
TRBV6-6	TRBD1	TRBJ1-2	NA	CASILTGSNYGYTF	TGTGCCAGCATTCTGACAGGGTCTAACTATGGCTACACCTTC
TRBV25-1	TRBD1	TRBJ1-1	NA	CASAWTGAEAFF	TGTGCCAGCGCATGGACAGGTGCTGAAGCTTTCTTT
TRBV21-1	NA	TRBJ2-7	NA	CASSKGERGGSYEQYF	TGTGCCAGCAGCAAAGGGGAGAGGGGGGGTTCCTACGAGCAGTACTTC
TRBV7-9	TRBD1	TRBJ1-4	NA	CASSVSGTGGEKLFF	TGTGCCAGCAGCGTCTCCGGGACAGGGGGTGAAAAACTGTTTTTT
TRBV5-1	NA	TRBJ2-1	NA	CASNIQQGSILMRNEQFF	TGCGCCAGCAACATACAACAGGGTTCCATCCTGATGAGGAATGAGCAGTTCTTC
TRBV6-6	NA	TRBJ2-6	NA	CASSPEAGANVLTF	TGTGCCAGCAGCCCGGAGGCTGGGGCCAACGTCCTGACTTTC